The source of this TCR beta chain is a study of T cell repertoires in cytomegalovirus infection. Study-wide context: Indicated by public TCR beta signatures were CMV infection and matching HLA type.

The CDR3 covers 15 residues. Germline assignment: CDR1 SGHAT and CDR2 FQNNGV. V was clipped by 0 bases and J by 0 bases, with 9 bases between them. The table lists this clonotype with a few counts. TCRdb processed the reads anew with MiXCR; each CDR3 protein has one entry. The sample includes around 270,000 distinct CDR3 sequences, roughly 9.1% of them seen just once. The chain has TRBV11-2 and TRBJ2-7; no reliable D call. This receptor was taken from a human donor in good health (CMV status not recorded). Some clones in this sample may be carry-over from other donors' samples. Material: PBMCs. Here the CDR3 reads CASSLDGGSSYEQYF. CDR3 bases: TGTGCCAGCAGCTTAGATGGTGGTAGCTCCTACGAGCAGTACTTC.